This is a list of T cell receptor beta chains from one sample in a study of T-cell memory formation after mild COVID-19. MiXCR, applied by TCRdb to the 5' RACE reads, yields one record per CDR3 protein. This table has about 390,000 distinct CDR3 sequences, about 17% appearing once. Specimen: PBMCs or a T cell subset sorted from them (not recorded which). Receptors originate from a man aged 18 to 30 who had mild COVID-19 (a few samples of this study predate the infection). Cell type and time point are not known. The CDR3 runs from the conserved cysteine through the conserved F or W. The D gene is left open where the match is weak. Clone size, where shown, is once, few, many, or a class for clones that have expanded.

TRBV20-1,TRBJ2-2,16,few,TRBD1,CSARVPGTGGDGELFF,TGCAGTGCTAGGGTCCCCGGGACAGGGGGAGACGGGGAGCTGTTTTTT
TRBV4-2,TRBJ2-5,14,NA,NA,CASSQGGPTETQYF,TGTGCCAGCAGCCAAGGAGGTCCCACCGAGACCCAGTACTTC
TRBV6-6,TRBJ1-2,14,few,NA,CASSYSSGLDGYTF,TGTGCCAGCAGTTACTCGTCAGGATTGGATGGCTACACCTTC
TRBV20-1,TRBJ1-2,14,few,NA,CSARGGGDNYGYTF,TGCAGTGCTAGAGGCGGGGGAGATAACTATGGCTACACCTTC
TRBV20-1,TRBJ2-7,14,NA,TRBD1,CSARPPGQVYEQYF,TGCAGTGCTAGACCCCCTGGACAGGTATACGAGCAGTACTTC
TRBV6-5,TRBJ1-4,16,NA,NA,CARLIRGVGPKEKLFF,TGTGCCAGATTGATCAGGGGTGTCGGTCCCAAGGAAAAACTGTTTTTT
TRBV12-3/TRBV12-4,TRBJ2-2,11,many,NA,CASSRQGELFF,TGTGCCAGCAGCCGCCAAGGGGAGCTGTTTTTT
TRBV29-1,TRBJ2-1,16,NA,NA,CSVDVGRMGLYNEQFF,TGCAGCGTTGATGTGGGCAGGATGGGGCTCTACAATGAGCAGTTCTTC
TRBV5-5,TRBJ2-7,16,few,NA,CASSLASATGSYEQYF,TGTGCCAGCAGCTTGGCAAGCGCGACTGGCTCCTACGAGCAGTACTTC
TRBV25-1,TRBJ2-3,18,few,TRBD1,CASSESIRQGEGTDTQYF,TGTGCCAGCAGTGAATCCATAAGACAGGGTGAAGGGACAGATACGCAGTATTTT
TRBV9,TRBJ1-1,16,NA,NA,CASSGGGLAMNTEAFF,TGTGCCAGCAGCGGTGGGGGTCTGGCCATGAACACTGAAGCTTTCTTT
TRBV5-1,TRBJ2-3,13,few,NA,CASAPAATDTQYF,TGCGCCAGCGCCCCCGCGGCCACAGATACGCAGTATTTT
TRBV7-9,TRBJ2-1,13,few,NA,CASSLSGALEQFF,TGTGCCAGCAGCTTGTCGGGGGCCCTTGAGCAGTTCTTC
TRBV28,TRBJ2-6,18,few,TRBD1,CASRPDRVRFSGANVLTF,TGTGCCAGCAGACCTGACAGGGTCCGCTTCTCTGGGGCCAACGTCCTGACTTTC
TRBV20-1,TRBJ1-1,13,few,NA,CSAPGFNIAEAFF,TGCAGTGCTCCAGGGTTTAATATCGCTGAAGCTTTCTTT
TRBV6-2/TRBV6-3,TRBJ2-5,15,few,TRBD1,CASSYSWTGRIDQYF,TGTGCCAGCAGTTACTCTTGGACAGGACGAATAGACCAGTACTTC
TRBV6-2/TRBV6-3,TRBJ1-5,15,NA,TRBD1,CASSPHGQGRQPQHF,TGTGCCAGCAGTCCCCACGGACAGGGCCGGCAGCCCCAGCATTTT
TRBV6-5,TRBJ1-6,14,few,NA,CASSYSPTGTPLHF,TGTGCCAGCAGTTACTCTCCTACCGGTACACCCCTCCACTTT
TRBV5-1,TRBJ1-4,15,NA,NA,CASSLVGTRNEKLFF,TGCGCCAGCAGCTTGGTCGGGACCCGCAATGAAAAACTGTTTTTT
TRBV7-9,TRBJ2-3,18,NA,TRBD1,CASSDIGTGGSPTDTQYF,TGTGCCAGCAGCGACATCGGGACAGGGGGTTCCCCCACAGATACGCAGTATTTT
TRBV9,TRBJ2-1,15,many,NA,CASSEGLFAYNEQFF,TGTGCCAGCAGTGAGGGACTTTTTGCCTACAATGAGCAGTTCTTC
TRBV12-3/TRBV12-4,TRBJ2-1,13,NA,NA,CASRSGIGNEQFF,TGTGCCAGCAGGTCAGGGATAGGCAATGAGCAGTTCTTC
TRBV4-2,TRBJ2-2,15,NA,NA,CASSLQGSRTGELFF,TGTGCCAGCAGCCTCCAAGGATCAAGAACCGGGGAGCTGTTTTTT
TRBV5-1,TRBJ2-2,15,few,TRBD1,CASKTDRENTGELFF,TGCGCCAGCAAGACGGACAGGGAGAACACCGGGGAGCTGTTTTTT
TRBV12-3/TRBV12-4,TRBJ1-1,15,many,NA,CASSLIEVLGTEAFF,TGTGCCAGCAGTTTGATCGAGGTACTTGGGACTGAAGCTTTCTTT
TRBV7-6,TRBJ2-1,15,NA,NA,CASSSSGGRHNEQFF,TGTGCCAGCAGTTCCTCGGGGGGCCGCCACAATGAGCAGTTCTTC
TRBV5-1,TRBJ2-3,17,few,TRBD2,CASSLNIAGGSTDTQYF,TGCGCCAGCAGCTTGAATATAGCGGGAGGGAGCACAGATACGCAGTATTTT
TRBV3-1,TRBJ1-5,13,NA,NA,CASSQEGGRPQHF,TGTGCCAGCAGCCAAGAGGGGGGGAGGCCCCAGCATTTT